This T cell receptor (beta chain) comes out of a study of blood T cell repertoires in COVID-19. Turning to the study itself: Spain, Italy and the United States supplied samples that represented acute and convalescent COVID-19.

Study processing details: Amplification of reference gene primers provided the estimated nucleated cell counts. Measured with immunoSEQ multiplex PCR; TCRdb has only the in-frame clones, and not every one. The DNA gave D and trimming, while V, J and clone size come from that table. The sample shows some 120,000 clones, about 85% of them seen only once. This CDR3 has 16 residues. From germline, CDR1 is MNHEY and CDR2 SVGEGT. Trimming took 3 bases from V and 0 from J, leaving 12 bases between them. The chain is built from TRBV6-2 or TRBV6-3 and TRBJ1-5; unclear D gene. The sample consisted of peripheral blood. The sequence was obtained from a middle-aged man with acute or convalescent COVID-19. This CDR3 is CASSYKSGYSNQPQHF. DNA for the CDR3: TGTGCCAGCAGTTATAAATCGGGATATAGCAATCAGCCCCAGCATTTT.